Below are 29 T cell receptor beta chains sequenced from a single sample in a study of T cell changes during pregnancy in multiple sclerosis. TCRdb's copy holds only in-frame clones and misses some; the assay was immunoSEQ multiplex PCR. The data show approximately 130,000 clones, 90% to 96% seen once. Sample: peripheral blood, taken after pregnancy. The receptors come from a female donor with multiple sclerosis, enrolled in a pregnancy study.

The chain recombines TRBV27 with TRBJ1-2; 9 bases match TRBD1. Germline CDR1 MNHEY, CDR2 SMNVEV (reference sequence). Unmatched junction bases numbered 4, after V lost 6 bases and J lost 8 bases. The CDR3 length is 12 residues. CDR3 sequence: CASRQGAGGYTF. The CDR3 DNA reads TGTGCCAGCAGACAGGGGGCGGGCGGCTACACCTTC.

The chain employs TRBV30 and TRBJ1-2; maybe TRBD1 (6 bases). Germline lookup yields CDR1 GTSNPN and CDR2 SVGIG (reference sequence). There are 15 residues in the CDR3. The V and J ends lost 2 bases and 7 bases respectively, with 20 bases between them. CDR3 DNA: TGTGCCTGGAGTCCTGGGCGGGGGCCAGGTGGTGGCTACACCTTC. Protein product: CAWSPGRGPGGGYTF. Combining the CDR3 with reference TRBV30 and TRBJ1-2 gives the whole variable domain SQTIHQWPATLVQPVGSPLSLECTVEGTSNPNLYWYRQAAGRGLQLLFYSVGIGQISSEVPQNLSASRPQDRQFILSSKKLLLSDSGFYLCAWSPGRGPGGGYTFGSGTRLTVV.

This chain uses TRBV5-1 with TRBJ1-2; D gene uncertain. Per the germline V gene, CDR1 is SGHRS and CDR2 is YFSETQ. This CDR3 region has 13 residues. The germline V and J ends were trimmed by 8 bases and 3 bases, with 14 bases remaining between them. The CDR3 nucleotides are TGCGCCAGTGCGCCGGGTCCAGACTATGGCTACACCTTC. Protein: CASAPGPDYGYTF.

This sequence joins TRBV28 and TRBJ1-1; 10 bases line up with TRBD1. The V gene's germline CDR1 is MDHEN and CDR2 SYDVKM. The CDR3 runs to 16 residues. Trimming cost V 6 bases and J 0 bases; bases outside gene matches: 7. The CDR3 sequence: CASRTGGWSVNTEAFF. DNA for the CDR3: TGTGCCAGCAGGACAGGGGGCTGGTCGGTGAACACTGAAGCTTTCTTT.

V is TRBV7-2 and J is TRBJ2-5, with unresolved D. This CDR3 spans 17 amino acids. V gave up 2 bases and J gave up 2 bases, with 18 bases separating them. CDR1 is SGHTA and CDR2 is FQGNSA in the germline V gene. The CDR3 spells CASSLRQTRPRQETQYF. The CDR3, as DNA: TGTGCCAGCAGCTTACGACAAACCCGCCCCCGACAAGAGACCCAGTACTTC.

The rearrangement uses TRBV7-9 and TRBJ2-5, with TRBD2 matching over 11 bases. The CDR3 length is 13 residues. Trimming cost V 5 bases and J 5 bases; bases outside gene matches: 1. CDR1 and CDR2 (germline): SEHNR, FQNEAQ (reference sequence). CDR3: CASSPSGRETQYF. The CDR3 DNA reads as TGTGCCAGCAGCCCTAGCGGGAGGGAGACCCAGTACTTC. Full variable domain (missing parts from reference TRBV7-9 and TRBJ2-5): DTGVSQNPRHKITKRGQNVTFRCDPISEHNRLYWYRQTLGQGPEFLTYFQNEAQLEKSRLLSDRFSAERPKGSFSTLEIQRTEQGDSAMYLCASSPSGRETQYFGPGTRLLVL.

J is TRBJ1-3 and V is TRBV7-8; 10 positions agree with TRBD1. Germline CDR1 and CDR2: SGHVS and FQNEAQ. The CDR3 totals 15 residues. The ends lost 7 bases at V and 7 bases at J; junction bases unmatched: 10. In DNA form, the CDR3 reads TGTGCCAGCACCAAGAACGGGGACAGGGGCAACACCATATATTTT. This gives the protein CASTKNGDRGNTIYF.

V is TRBV7-2 and J is TRBJ2-7; no definite D call. CDR3 length: 12 residues. V was trimmed by 1 base and J by 4 bases, leaving 5 bases between them. CDR1 and CDR2 from the germline V gene are SGHTA and FQGNSA. This chain's CDR3 is CASSLEAYEQYF. DNA for the CDR3: TGTGCCAGCAGCTTAGAAGCGTACGAGCAGTACTTC.

This CDR3 reads CARRKGSVVYEQYF. CDR3 nucleotides: TGTGCCAGAAGGAAGGGGTCTGTCGTCTACGAGCAGTACTTC. The chain recombines TRBV5-3 with TRBJ2-7; D possibly corresponds to TRBD1 (5 bases). TRBV5-3 carries the ORF label, with uncertain function. V shed 5 bases and J shed 3 bases, with 15 bases lying between them. This CDR3 is built from 14 residues.

J is TRBJ1-2 and V is TRBV27; D ambiguous. Germline CDR1 reads MNHEY; CDR2 reads SMNVEV (reference sequence). The CDR3 totals 14 residues. The ends were cut back, 3 bases at V and 4 bases at J, with 12 bases in the middle. The chain's CDR3 is CASSFSTGSYGYTF. The CDR3 coding sequence is TGTGCCAGCAGTTTTTCGACTGGCAGCTATGGCTACACCTTC.

This chain links TRBV27 with TRBJ1-5, with TRBD1 matching 8 bases. Trimming removed 5 bases from V and 0 bases from J; junction bases left unmatched: 15. CDR3 length: 19 amino acids. Germline values: CDR1 MNHEY, CDR2 SMNVEV (reference sequence). DNA of the CDR3: TGTGCCAGCAGTGATAATTGGACAGGGAAGGGCTATAGCAATCAGCCCCAGCATTTT. It yields the protein CASSDNWTGKGYSNQPQHF.

This chain links TRBV27 with TRBJ2-7; TRBD1 agrees at 10 bases. J lost 5 bases, V lost 8 bases, and 12 bases had no gene match. CDR1 is MNHEY, CDR2 SMNVEV, per germline (reference sequence). This CDR3 has 15 residues. The CDR3 region is CASGTWGQGPDEQYF. The CDR3 DNA sequence: TGTGCCAGCGGGACCTGGGGACAGGGGCCCGACGAGCAGTACTTC.

The rearrangement uses TRBV18 and TRBJ2-6; 7 bases match TRBD2. CDR1 is KGHSH and CDR2 is LQKENI in the germline V gene. V trimming: 3 bases; J trimming: 4 bases; junction bases outside the gene matches: 12. This CDR3 is built from 18 residues. The CDR3 DNA follows: TGTGCCAGCTCACCTCTAGCGGAGGGACCCCCGGGGGCCAACGTCCTGACTTTC. It yields the protein CASSPLAEGPPGANVLTF.

This chain uses TRBV7-6 with TRBJ2-7; 13 bases are shared with TRBD2. V was clipped by 5 bases and J by 3 bases; unmatched bases: 7. The CDR3 loop spans 16 amino acids. In germline, CDR1 is SGHVS, CDR2 FNYEAQ. The CDR3 loop reads CASSDSGTSGIYEQYF. CDR3 sequence (DNA): TGTGCCAGCAGCGATAGCGGGACTAGCGGGATCTACGAGCAGTACTTC.

The V and J genes are TRBV18 and TRBJ2-7; D is ambiguous. CDR1 is KGHSH, CDR2 LQKENI, per germline. V lost 1 base to trimming and J lost 1 base, with 8 bases between them. This CDR3 is built from 14 residues. The chain's CDR3 is CASSPLDTSYEQYF. The CDR3 region has the DNA TGTGCCAGCTCACCACTCGACACTTCCTACGAGCAGTACTTC.

V gene TRBV10-1 combines with J gene TRBJ1-5; D gene ambiguous. This CDR3 has 19 amino acids. Per germline, CDR1 WNHNN and CDR2 SYGVQD (reference sequence). Deletions cut 4 bases from V and 1 base from J, with 23 bases between. The chain's CDR3 is CASSATPGRPGGSNQPQHF. CDR3 DNA: TGCGCCAGCAGTGCAACCCCCGGGCGACCAGGCGGGAGCAATCAGCCCCAGCATTTT.

This rearrangement joins TRBV30 to TRBJ2-5; a possible D gene is TRBD1 (6 bases). The germline V and J ends were trimmed by 0 bases and 1 base, with 12 bases remaining between them. The germline CDR1 and CDR2 sequences are GTSNPN and SVGIG (reference sequence). The CDR3 sequence is 15 residues long. CDR3: CAWSVPRQAQETQYF. CDR3 nucleotide sequence: TGTGCCTGGAGTGTCCCCCGACAGGCCCAAGAGACCCAGTACTTC.

The chain links TRBV11-2 to TRBJ1-1; maybe TRBD1 (6 bases). The germline V gene encodes CDR1 SGHAT and CDR2 FQNNGV. The V gene lost 5 bases and the J gene lost 0 bases, with 25 bases spanning the gap. CDR3 size: 19 residues. The DNA for the CDR3 is TGTGCCAGCAGCCTGCGTCAATCATGGGGGCCCCTCATGAACACTGAAGCTTTCTTT. Amino acid sequence: CASSLRQSWGPLMNTEAFF.

The rearrangement joins TRBV10-3 to TRBJ1-1; 8 nucleotides align to TRBD1. This CDR3 spans 14 amino acids. Germline assignment: CDR1 ENHRY and CDR2 SYGVKD. The J segment lost 4 bases and the V segment lost 4 bases, leaving 5 bases of the junction unmatched. CDR3 amino acids: CAISGTGRGTEAFF. In DNA form, the CDR3 reads TGTGCCATCAGTGGGACAGGGAGGGGCACTGAAGCTTTCTTT.

This rearrangement joins TRBV5-1 to TRBJ2-5, with 9 positions matching TRBD1. CDR3 length: 19 amino acids. Germline lookup yields CDR1 SGHRS and CDR2 YFSETQ. V dropped 3 bases and J dropped 5; count of bases not matched to a gene: 20. The CDR3 here is CASSSTTGTGLAGKETQYF. The CDR3 coding sequence is TGCGCCAGCAGCTCGACAACCGGGACAGGGTTGGCCGGGAAGGAGACCCAGTACTTC.

The chain joins TRBV29-1 to TRBJ1-2, with 8 bases lining up with TRBD1. V lost 6 bases to trimming and J lost 3 bases; unmatched junction nucleotides: 3. This CDR3 is 12 amino acids long. Looked up from germline, CDR1 is SQVTM and CDR2 is ANQGSEA. The DNA for the CDR3 is TGCAGCGTGACAGGGGTTGACTATGGCTACACCTTC. Its protein product is CSVTGVDYGYTF.

The chain couples TRBV9 to TRBJ2-7; TRBD1 aligns across 9 bases. V dropped 2 bases and J dropped 4; count of bases not matched to a gene: 7. Germline V lookup: CDR1 SGDLS, CDR2 YYNGEE. This CDR3 comprises 15 residues. CDR3 loop: CASSVGTGIGYEQYF. The CDR3 bases are TGTGCCAGCAGCGTCGGGACAGGGATTGGGTACGAGCAGTACTTC.

This rearrangement joins TRBV28 to TRBJ2-1, with a tentative D call TRBD2 (6 bases). The V and J ends lost 3 bases and 7 bases respectively, with 22 bases between them. CDR1 is MDHEN, CDR2 SYDVKM, per germline. CDR3 length: 17 residues. The CDR3 here is CASSLSGGRMSWNEQFF. CDR3 DNA sequence: TGTGCCAGCAGTTTGTCCGGGGGACGGATGTCCTGGAATGAGCAGTTCTTC.

The chain carries TRBV6-5 and TRBJ2-7, with 9 positions matching TRBD1. The CDR3 extends over 16 amino acids. In germline, CDR1 is MNHEY, CDR2 SVGAGI. V gave up 2 bases and J gave up 6 bases; unmatched junction bases: 11. The CDR3 coding sequence is TGTGCCAGCAGTTACCTAAGACCGGGACAGGGTGGCGAGCAGTACTTC. Translation: CASSYLRPGQGGEQYF.

This clone showed up just once. The CDR3 coding sequence is TGTGCCACCTCGGGACAGGGTCACACCGGGGAGCTGTTTTTT. This encodes CATSGQGHTGELFF. The chain links TRBV19 to TRBJ2-2, with 9 bases that match TRBD1. The CDR3 extends over 14 amino acids. Unmatched junction bases numbered 6, after V lost 10 bases and J lost 3 bases. The germline CDR1 and CDR2 sequences are LNHDA and SQIVND (reference sequence).

This chain joins TRBV6-1 and TRBJ2-1, with D possibly being TRBD2 (5 bases). Looked up from germline, CDR1 is MNHNS and CDR2 is SASEGT. This CDR3 has 10 amino acids. V dropped 6 bases and J dropped 12 bases, with 9 bases sitting between them. The CDR3: CASRDLRQFF. The CDR3 coding sequence is TGTGCCAGCAGGGACTTGCGGCAGTTCTTC.

The chain links TRBV14 to TRBJ1-2, with unresolved D. In germline, CDR1 is SGHDN, CDR2 FVKESK. Trimming stripped 2 bases from V and 8 bases from J, with 12 bases between. The CDR3 is made up of 13 amino acids. The CDR3 region has the DNA TGTGCCAGCAGCCAACGAAGCGGGTTCGGCTACACCTTC. Translated: CASSQRSGFGYTF. Variable domain in full (rest from reference TRBV14 and TRBJ1-2): EAGVTQFPSHSVIEKGQTVTLRCDPISGHDNLYWYRRVMGKEIKFLLHFVKESKQDESGMPNNRFLAERTGGTYSTLKVQPAELEDSGVYFCASSQRSGFGYTFGSGTRLTVV.

The chain carries TRBV5-1 and TRBJ1-4, with D possibly TRBD1 on 6 matching bases. Trimming left V 0 bases short and J 4 bases short, with 13 bases between. Germline V CDR1 and CDR2: SGHRS, YFSETQ. The CDR3 has 16 residues. In DNA, the CDR3 is TGCGCCAGCAGCTTGGGTTTGGGGGCTGGTAATGAAAAACTGTTTTTT. Its translation is CASSLGLGAGNEKLFF.

The V gene is TRBV7-2, the J gene TRBJ2-1, with 12 bases aligning to TRBD2. The germline V gene encodes CDR1 SGHTA and CDR2 FQGNSA. V trimming: 1 base; J trimming: 7 bases; junction bases outside the gene matches: 5. The length of the CDR3 is 16 residues. CDR3 nucleotide sequence: TGTGCCAGCAGCTTAGTAGGGGGGACTAGCGGGAATGAGCAGTTCTTC. It codes for CASSLVGGTSGNEQFF.